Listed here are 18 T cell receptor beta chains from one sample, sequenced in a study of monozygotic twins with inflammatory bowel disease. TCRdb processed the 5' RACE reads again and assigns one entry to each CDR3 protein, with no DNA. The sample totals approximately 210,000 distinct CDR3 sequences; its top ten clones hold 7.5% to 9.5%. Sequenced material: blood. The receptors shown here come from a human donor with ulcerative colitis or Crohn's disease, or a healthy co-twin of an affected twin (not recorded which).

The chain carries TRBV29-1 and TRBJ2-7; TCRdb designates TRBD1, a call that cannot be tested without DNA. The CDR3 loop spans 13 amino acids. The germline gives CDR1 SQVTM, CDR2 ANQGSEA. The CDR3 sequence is CSVEGGWTDEQYF.

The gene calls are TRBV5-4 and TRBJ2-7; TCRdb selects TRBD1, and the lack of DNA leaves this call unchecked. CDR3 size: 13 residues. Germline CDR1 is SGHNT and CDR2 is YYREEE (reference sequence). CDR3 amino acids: CASSFWGQDFGYF.

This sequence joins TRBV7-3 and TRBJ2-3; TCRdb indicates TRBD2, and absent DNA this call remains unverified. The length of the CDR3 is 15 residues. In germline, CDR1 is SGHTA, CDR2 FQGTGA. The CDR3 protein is CASSKGLFSTDTQYF.

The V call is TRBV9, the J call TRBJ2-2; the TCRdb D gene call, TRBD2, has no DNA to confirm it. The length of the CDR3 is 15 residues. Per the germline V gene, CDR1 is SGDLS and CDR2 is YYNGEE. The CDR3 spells CASSGTSGGAVELFF.

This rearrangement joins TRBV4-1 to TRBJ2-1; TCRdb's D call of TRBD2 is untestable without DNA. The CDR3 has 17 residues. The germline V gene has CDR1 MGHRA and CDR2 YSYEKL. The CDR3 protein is CASSLMPTSGGFNEQFF.

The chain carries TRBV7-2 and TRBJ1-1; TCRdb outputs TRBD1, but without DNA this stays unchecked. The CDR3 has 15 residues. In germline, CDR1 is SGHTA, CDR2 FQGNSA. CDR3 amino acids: CASTPAGVGNTEAFF.

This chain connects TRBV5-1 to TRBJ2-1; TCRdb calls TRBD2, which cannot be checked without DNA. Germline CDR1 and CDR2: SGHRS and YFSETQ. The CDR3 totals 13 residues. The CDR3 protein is CASRPSDFYEQFF.

CDR3 sequence: CASSFSGGELFF. The chain links TRBV12-3 or TRBV12-4 to TRBJ2-2. This CDR3 region has 12 residues.

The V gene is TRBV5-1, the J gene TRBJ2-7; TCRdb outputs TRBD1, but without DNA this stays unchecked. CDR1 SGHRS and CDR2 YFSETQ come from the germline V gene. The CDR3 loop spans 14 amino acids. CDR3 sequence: CASSASGGSYEQYF.

CDR3 residues: CASSNQGHTGELFF. The chain joins TRBV5-1 to TRBJ2-2; without DNA, the TCRdb call of TRBD1 cannot be checked. Germline V gene lookup returns CDR1 SGHRS and CDR2 YFSETQ. The CDR3 is 14 residues long.

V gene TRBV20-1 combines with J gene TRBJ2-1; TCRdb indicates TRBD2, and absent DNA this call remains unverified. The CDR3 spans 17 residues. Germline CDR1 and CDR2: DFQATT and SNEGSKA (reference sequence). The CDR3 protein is CSARGLAGDPSYNEQFF.

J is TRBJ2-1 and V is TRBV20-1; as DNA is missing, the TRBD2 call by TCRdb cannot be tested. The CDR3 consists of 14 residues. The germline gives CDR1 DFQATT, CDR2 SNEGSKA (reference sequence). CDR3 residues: CSARTCGFYNEQFF.

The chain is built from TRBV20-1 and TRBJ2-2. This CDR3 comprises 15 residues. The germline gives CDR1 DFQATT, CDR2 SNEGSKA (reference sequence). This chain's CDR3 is CSAREPTGNTGELFF.

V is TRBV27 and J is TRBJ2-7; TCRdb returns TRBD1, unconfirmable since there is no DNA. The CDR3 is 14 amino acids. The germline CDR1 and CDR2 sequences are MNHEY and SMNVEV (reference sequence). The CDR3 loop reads CASSFRDRTYEQYF.

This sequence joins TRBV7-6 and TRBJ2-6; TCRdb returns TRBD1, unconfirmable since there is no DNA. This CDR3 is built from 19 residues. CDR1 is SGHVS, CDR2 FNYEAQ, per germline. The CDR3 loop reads CASSLIPPQRFGGANVLTF.

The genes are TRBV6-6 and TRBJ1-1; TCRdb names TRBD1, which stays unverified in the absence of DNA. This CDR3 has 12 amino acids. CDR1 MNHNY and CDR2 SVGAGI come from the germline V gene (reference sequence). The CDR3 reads CASIRGGTEAFF.

The CDR3 here is CASSPGQGSLGSYNEQFF. The chain recombines TRBV27 with TRBJ2-1; TCRdb gives TRBD1 as the D gene, but with no DNA this cannot be confirmed. Germline CDR1 reads MNHEY; CDR2 reads SMNVEV (reference sequence). This CDR3 region has 18 residues.

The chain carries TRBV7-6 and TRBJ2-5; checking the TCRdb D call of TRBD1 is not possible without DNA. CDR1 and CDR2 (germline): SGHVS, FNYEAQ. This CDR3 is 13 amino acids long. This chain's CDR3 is CASSLPGTQTQYF.